This T cell receptor beta chain was recovered during a study of cytomegalovirus exposure and HLA in healthy donors. Broader study findings: Many donors shared some public TCRs, even though most TCR sequences were rare. In a later analysis, donors in an Asian-associated ancestry cluster reportedly had fewer N-insertions in productive TCRs than the cohort mean.

The PCR had 60 Vbeta and 13 Jbeta primers. In the original processing: A follow-up analysis tallied approximately 85 million unique TCR beta chains, roughly 11 million shared. TCRdb keeps only in-frame clones here, not all; method: immunoSEQ multiplex PCR. The D gene and trimming were derived from the DNA, and the V and J assignments and clone size from that table. The sample includes 160,000 or so clones, approximately 75% of them seen just once. On this clone: The antigen is unknown.

CDR1 MRHNA and CDR2 SNTAGT come from the germline V gene. V lost 2 bases, J lost 3 bases, and 13 bases stayed unmatched. CDR3 length: 18 residues. Material: PBMCs. The receptor comes from a man aged 25 to 40 in good health and CMV-seropositive. The gene calls are TRBV6-4 and TRBJ2-5; 9 nucleotides agree with TRBD2. The CDR3 nucleotides read TGTGCCAGCAGTGACGGTATGGTACTAGCGGGTGGAAAAGAGACCCAGTACTTC. Its protein product is CASSDGMVLAGGKETQYF.